This paragraph reports one TCR beta chain. Next came a second PCR, run for about 7 to 12 cycles, which used a sample-barcoded 5' primer along with a J-beta primer mix. A template-switch adaptor with 12 random nucleotides tagged each cDNA molecule. One entry per CDR3 protein results from TCRdb running MiXCR on the 5' RACE reads. The data contain some 1.4 million distinct CDR3 sequences, 35% to 45% of them singletons. This sample stems from a study of blood T cells in healthy people across ages. The V and J ends lost 10 bases and 2 bases, in that order; junction bases with no gene match: 10. The CDR3 sequence is 14 residues long.

Sequences were obtained from blood. The receptor was isolated from a woman aged 18-29 years in good health. The genes are TRBV12-3 or TRBV12-4 and TRBJ2-5, with 7 bases that match TRBD2. The CDR3 nucleotides read TGTGCCACCCAACCGGGACTACAACAAGAGACCCAGTACTTC. It translates to CATQPGLQQETQYF.